Sequencing of this TCR beta chain was carried out in a study of T cell responses to AZD1222 COVID-19 vaccine. About the research overall: Pooling was applied to second doses at about 4 or about 12 weeks.

Findings of the study overall: Donor demographics were predominantly white British with a female majority; clonal diversity may be underestimated.

There are a few counts of this clone. Its antigen is not identified. The method was immunoSEQ multiplex PCR; TCRdb's version includes in-frame clones alone and lacks a portion of them. The top ten clones hold over 1.1% of a sample with 150,000 or so clones, roughly 90% of them seen once. This CDR3 region has 14 residues. Between the trimmed V and J ends, which lost 4 bases and 4 bases, there was a span of 13 bases. In germline, CDR1 is KGHSH, CDR2 LQKENI. This sequence joins TRBV18 and TRBJ1-1; perhaps TRBD1 as D (6 bases). The clonotype comes from an adult in good health. The sequencing used peripheral blood, collected on day 0 of AZD1222 vaccination. The CDR3 sequence: CASSRGGQGTEAFF. CDR3 nucleotide sequence: TGTGCCAGCTCACGCGGGGGGCAGGGCACTGAAGCTTTCTTT.